This T cell receptor (beta chain) was found in a study of cytomegalovirus exposure and HLA in healthy donors. Findings and caveats of the study: First-cohort TCR clusters were later found to tend to co-occur in the 120 or so validation repertoires. The study listed about 150 cytomegalovirus-associated TCR beta chains.

Comments on this clone: Its antigen remains unidentified.

Measured with immunoSEQ multiplex PCR; TCRdb has only the in-frame clones, and not every one. The sample records more than 150,000 clones, 88% being singletons. With 5 bases removed from V and 5 bases from J, the gap between germline ends came to 14 bases. This CDR3 comprises 15 residues. Germline CDR1 is SGHRS and CDR2 is YFSETQ. This sequence joins TRBV5-1 and TRBJ1-6; D remains ambiguous. Specimen: PBMCs. The sequence was collected from a man aged 18-30 years in good health and CMV-seronegative. The CDR3 DNA follows: TGCGCCAGCAGGTTCGGCGGTGAAGATAATTCACCCCTCCACTTT. Its protein product is CASRFGGEDNSPLHF.